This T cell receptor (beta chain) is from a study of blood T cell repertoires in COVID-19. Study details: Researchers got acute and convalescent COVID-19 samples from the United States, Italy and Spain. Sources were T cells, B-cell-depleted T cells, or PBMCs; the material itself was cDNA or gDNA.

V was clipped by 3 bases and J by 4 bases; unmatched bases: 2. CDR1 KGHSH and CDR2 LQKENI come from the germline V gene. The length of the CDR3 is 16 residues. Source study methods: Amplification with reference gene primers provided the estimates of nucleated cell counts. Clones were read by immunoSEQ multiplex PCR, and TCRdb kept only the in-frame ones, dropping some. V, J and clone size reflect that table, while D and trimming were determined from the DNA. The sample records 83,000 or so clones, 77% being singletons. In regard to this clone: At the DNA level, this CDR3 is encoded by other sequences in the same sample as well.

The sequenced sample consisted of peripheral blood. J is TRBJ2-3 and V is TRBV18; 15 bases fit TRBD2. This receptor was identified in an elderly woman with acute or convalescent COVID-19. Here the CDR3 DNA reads TGTGCCAGCTCACCCAGGACTAGCGGGGGGGCAGATACGCAGTATTTT. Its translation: CASSPRTSGGADTQYF.